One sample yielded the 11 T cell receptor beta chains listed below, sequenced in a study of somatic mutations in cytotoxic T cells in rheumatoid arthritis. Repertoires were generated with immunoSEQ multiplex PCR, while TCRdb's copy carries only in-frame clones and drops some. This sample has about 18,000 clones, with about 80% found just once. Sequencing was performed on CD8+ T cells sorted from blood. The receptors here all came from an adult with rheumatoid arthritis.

The CDR3 is CASSPRGQDQPQHF. The CDR3 bases are TGTGCCAGCAGTCCCCGCGGCCAGGATCAGCCCCAGCATTTT. This chain uses TRBV28 with TRBJ1-5; D not certain. Germline assignment: CDR1 MDHEN and CDR2 SYDVKM. The CDR3 runs 14 residues. V was pared by 5 bases and J by 5 bases, with 13 bases between. The full variable domain, rest sourced from reference TRBV28 and TRBJ1-5, is DVKVTQSSRYLVKRTGEKVFLECVQDMDHENMFWYRQDPGLGLRLIYFSYDVKMKEKGDIPEGYSVSREKKERFSLILESASTNQTSMYLCASSPRGQDQPQHFGDGTRLSIL.

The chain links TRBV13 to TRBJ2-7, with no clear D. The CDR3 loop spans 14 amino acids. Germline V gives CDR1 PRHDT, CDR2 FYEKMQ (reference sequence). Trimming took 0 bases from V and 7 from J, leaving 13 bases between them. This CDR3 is CASSLGRTLGEQYF. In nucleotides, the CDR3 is TGTGCCAGCAGCTTAGGACGAACCTTAGGGGAGCAGTACTTC.

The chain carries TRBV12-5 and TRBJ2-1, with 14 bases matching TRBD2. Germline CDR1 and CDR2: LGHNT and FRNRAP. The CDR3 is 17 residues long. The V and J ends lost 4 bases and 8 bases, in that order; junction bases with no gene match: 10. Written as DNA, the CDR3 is TGTGCTAGTGGTTCCCCCCCCGGGACTAGCGGGAGCGATGAGCAGTTCTTC. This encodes CASGSPPGTSGSDEQFF.

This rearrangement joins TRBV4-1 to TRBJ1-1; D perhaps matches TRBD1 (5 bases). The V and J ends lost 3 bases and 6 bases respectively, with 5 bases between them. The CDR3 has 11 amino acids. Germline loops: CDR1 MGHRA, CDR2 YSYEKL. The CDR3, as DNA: TGCGCCAGCAGCCAGGGGGCTGAAGCTTTCTTT. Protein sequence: CASSQGAEAFF.

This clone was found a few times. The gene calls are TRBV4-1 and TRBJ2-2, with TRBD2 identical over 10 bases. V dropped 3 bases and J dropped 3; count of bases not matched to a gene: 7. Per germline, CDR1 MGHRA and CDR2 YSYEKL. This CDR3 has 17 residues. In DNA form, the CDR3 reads TGCGCCAGCAGCCATTCCATAGCGGGGGGAGACACCGGGGAGCTGTTTTTT. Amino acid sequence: CASSHSIAGGDTGELFF.

CDR3 loop: CASMGTLISYNEQFF. CDR3 coding DNA: TGTGCCAGCATGGGAACACTCATCTCCTACAATGAGCAGTTCTTC. The chain is built from TRBV2 and TRBJ2-1; D is unclear. The CDR3 runs to 15 residues. Trimming removed 7 bases at V and 0 bases at J, with 13 bases between. The V gene's germline CDR1 is SNHLY and CDR2 FYNNEI.

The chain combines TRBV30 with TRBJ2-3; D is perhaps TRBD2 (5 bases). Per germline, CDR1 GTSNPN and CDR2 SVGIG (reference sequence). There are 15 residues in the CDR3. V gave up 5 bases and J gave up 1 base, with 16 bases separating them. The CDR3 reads CAWALVAQRTDTQYF. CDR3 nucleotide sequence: TGTGCCTGGGCCCTAGTAGCGCAGCGCACAGATACGCAGTATTTT.

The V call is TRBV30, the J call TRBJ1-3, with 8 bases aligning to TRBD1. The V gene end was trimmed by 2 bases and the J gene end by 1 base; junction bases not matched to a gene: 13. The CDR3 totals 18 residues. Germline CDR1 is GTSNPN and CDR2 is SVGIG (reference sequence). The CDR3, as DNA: TGTGCCTGGAGTATGACGCAGGACAGGGACCATTCTGGAAACACCATATATTTT. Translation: CAWSMTQDRDHSGNTIYF.

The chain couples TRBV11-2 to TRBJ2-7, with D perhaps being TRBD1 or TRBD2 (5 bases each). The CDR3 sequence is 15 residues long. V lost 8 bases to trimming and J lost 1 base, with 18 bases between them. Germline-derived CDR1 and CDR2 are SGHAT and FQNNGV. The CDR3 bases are TGTGCCAGCCTAACCACCGAGGGGAATTCCTACGAGCAGTACTTC. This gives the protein CASLTTEGNSYEQYF.

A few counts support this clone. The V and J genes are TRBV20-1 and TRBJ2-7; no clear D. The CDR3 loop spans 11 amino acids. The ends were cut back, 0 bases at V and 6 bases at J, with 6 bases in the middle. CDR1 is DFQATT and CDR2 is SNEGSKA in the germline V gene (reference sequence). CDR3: CSAREAFEQYF. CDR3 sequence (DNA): TGCAGTGCTAGAGAAGCTTTCGAGCAGTACTTC.

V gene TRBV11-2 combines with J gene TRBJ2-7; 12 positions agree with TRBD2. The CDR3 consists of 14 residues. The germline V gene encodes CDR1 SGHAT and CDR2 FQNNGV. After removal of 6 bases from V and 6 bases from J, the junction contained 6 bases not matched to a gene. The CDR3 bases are TGTGCCAGCAGTCTAGCGGGAGGGCCCAGCGAGCAGTACTTC. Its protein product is CASSLAGGPSEQYF. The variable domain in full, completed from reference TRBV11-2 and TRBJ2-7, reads EAGVAQSPRYKIIEKRQSVAFWCNPISGHATLYWYQQILGQGPKLLIQFQNNGVVDDSQLPKDRFSAERLKGVDSTLKIQPAKLEDSAVYLCASSLAGGPSEQYFGPGTRLTVT.